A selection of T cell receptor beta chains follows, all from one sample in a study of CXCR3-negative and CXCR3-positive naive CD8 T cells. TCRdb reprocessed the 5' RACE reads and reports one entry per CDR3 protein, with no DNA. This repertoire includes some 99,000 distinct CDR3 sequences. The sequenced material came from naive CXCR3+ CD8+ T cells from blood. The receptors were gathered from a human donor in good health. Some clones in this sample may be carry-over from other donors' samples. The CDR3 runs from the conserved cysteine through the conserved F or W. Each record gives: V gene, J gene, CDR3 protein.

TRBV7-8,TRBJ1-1,CASSSRVEFTEAFF
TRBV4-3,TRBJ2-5,CASSQDPGNQETQYF
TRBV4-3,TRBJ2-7,CASSQDPAAATDEQYF
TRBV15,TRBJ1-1,CATSRGEDREAFF
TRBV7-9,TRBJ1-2,CASSFLGQETYGYTF
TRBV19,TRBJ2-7,CASKDSYEQYF
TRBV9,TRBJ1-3,CASSVRATGFRNTIYF
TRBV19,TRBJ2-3,CASSKPGHRRSTDTQYF
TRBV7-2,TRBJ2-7,CASSLWLNYEQYF
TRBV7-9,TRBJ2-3,CASSFGVDTQYF
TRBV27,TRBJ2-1,CASSPGTGWFF
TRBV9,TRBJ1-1,CASSASTGQGTEAFF
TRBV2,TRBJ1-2,CASKEFTEGTEHYGYTF
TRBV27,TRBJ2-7,CASSTGTGGAEQYF
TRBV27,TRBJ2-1,CASTLSGGRIYNEQFF
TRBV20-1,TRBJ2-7,CSAIRREEGYEQYF
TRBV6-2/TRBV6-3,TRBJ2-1,CASSYSARGAGVYNEQFF
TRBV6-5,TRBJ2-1,CASSYSGYSGGYEQFF
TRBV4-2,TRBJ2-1,CASSQDLRTSGAEQFF
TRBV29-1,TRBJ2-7,CSVEYRVGEQYF
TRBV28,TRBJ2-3,CASSLAADTQYF
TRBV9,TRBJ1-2,CASSVAEGRNLYGYTF
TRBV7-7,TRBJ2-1,CASSLAFGPTYNEQFF
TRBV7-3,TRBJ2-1,CASSLRDTAFYNEQFF
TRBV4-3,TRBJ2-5,CASSQERKGSLGVTQYF
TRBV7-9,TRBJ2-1,CASSLEPEIAEQFF
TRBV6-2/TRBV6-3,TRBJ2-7,CASSPYRGPYYEQYF
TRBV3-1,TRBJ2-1,CASSRDLDRGLGNEQFF
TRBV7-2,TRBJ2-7,CASSLAVGNSYEQYF
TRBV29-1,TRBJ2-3,CSVDPTSLSTDTQYF
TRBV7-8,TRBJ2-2,CASSSWTGRAGELFF
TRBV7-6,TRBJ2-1,CASSLDQGLAGPLEQFF